This TCR beta chain was observed in a study of cytomegalovirus exposure and HLA in healthy donors. This clone has more than one count but fewer than ten. The CDR3 totals 16 residues. Primers included in the PCR were 60 Vbeta and 13 Jbeta primers. TCRdb's table, derived via immunoSEQ multiplex PCR, lists solely in-frame clones and lacks some. The repertoire has 150,000 to 200,000 clones, about four fifths of them found once; the top ten carry around 6.1%. The chain links TRBV12-1 to TRBJ1-3; the table's D gene call, TRBD1, was not cross checked with the DNA. TRBV12-1 is a listed pseudogene. This sequence was found in a woman in her thirties in good health and CMV-seropositive. Material for sequencing was PBMCs. CDR3 nucleotides: TGTGCCAGCAGCTTTGACGGTCAGGCAAGTGGGAACACCATATATTTT. Translated, it gives CASSFDGQASGNTIYF.